Listed below are T cell receptor beta chains from one sample, sequenced in a study of T cells in Graves' hyperthyroidism and ophthalmopathy. TCRdb re-derived calls from the multiplex PCR reads in MiXCR, one entry per CDR3 protein. The sample lists about 530,000 distinct CDR3 sequences, under 20% occurring once. Sequenced sample: blood. Receptor source: a young woman with Graves' ophthalmopathy. Each CDR3 is given with its conserved first and last residue. The D gene is left open where the match is weak. The size field is filled for only some rows; it gives once, few, many or a size class.

>TRBV10-3|TRBD1|NA|TRBJ2-2
CAISDRQGTGELFF
TGTGCCATCAGTGATCGACAGGGCACCGGGGAGCTGTTTTTT
>TRBV11-2|NA|many|TRBJ2-3
CASSLVYVDTQYF
TGTGCCAGCAGCTTAGTATACGTGGATACGCAGTATTTT
>TRBV3-1|NA|many|TRBJ1-1
CASSQGGTPHEAFF
TGTGCCAGCAGCCAAGGCGGGACGCCGCATGAAGCTTTCTTT
>TRBV2|NA|NA|TRBJ1-6
CASRRGSQGYNSPLHF
TGTGCCAGCAGGAGGGGGAGTCAGGGATATAATTCACCCCTCCACTTT
>TRBV9|NA|few|TRBJ1-1
CASSVEATGNTEAFF
TGTGCCAGCAGCGTAGAGGCAACAGGCAACACTGAAGCTTTCTTT
>TRBV20-1|NA|many|TRBJ2-7
CSASRQGRDYEQYF
TGCAGTGCTAGTCGACAAGGCCGCGACTACGAGCAGTACTTC
>TRBV2|NA|NA|TRBJ2-4
CASSEASIQYF
TGTGCCAGCAGTGAAGCTTCAATTCAGTACTTC
>TRBV5-4|TRBD1|few|TRBJ1-2
CASSNYRDSYGYTF
TGTGCCAGCAGCAACTACCGGGACAGTTATGGCTACACCTTC
>TRBV9|NA|few|TRBJ1-6
CASSVETENSPLHF
TGTGCCAGCAGCGTGGAGACGGAAAATTCACCCCTCCACTTT
>TRBV20-1|NA|many|TRBJ1-5
CSARSSFYSNQPQHF
TGCAGTGCTAGATCATCCTTCTATAGCAATCAGCCCCAGCATTTT
>TRBV2|NA|many|TRBJ2-4
CASHLLSLPNQYF
TGTGCCAGCCACCTTTTGTCCCTACCTAATCAGTACTTC
>TRBV6-2/TRBV6-3|NA|many|TRBJ1-1
CASRLRGTNTEAFF
TGTGCCAGCAGACTACGAGGGACGAACACTGAAGCTTTCTTT
>TRBV30|NA|many|TRBJ1-5
CAWTAQVDQPQHF
TGTGCCTGGACGGCACAGGTTGATCAGCCCCAGCATTTT
>TRBV4-3|NA|NA|TRBJ2-1
CASSQATSPDNEQFF
TGCGCCAGCAGCCAAGCGACTAGTCCAGACAATGAGCAGTTCTTC
>TRBV7-6|TRBD2|many|TRBJ2-5
CASSPGLAGGGETQYF
TGTGCCAGCAGCCCCGGACTAGCGGGAGGGGGAGAGACCCAGTACTTC
>TRBV30|TRBD1|many|TRBJ1-2
CACDRGGYTF
TGTGCCTGCGACAGGGGCGGCTACACCTTC
>TRBV6-1|NA|many|TRBJ2-7
CASSVLEPYEQYF
TGTGCCAGCAGTGTCCTGGAACCCTACGAGCAGTACTTC